This TCR beta chain was found in a study of vaccination effects on CD4 cells after COVID-19. Study-wide background: Sampling occurred a median 72 days post second dose, range 14 to 241.

Using immunoSEQ multiplex PCR, the repertoire was profiled, and TCRdb retains in-frame clones only, with some absent. The sample consists of 65,000 to 95,000 clones, over 75% of them appearing once. V was clipped by 5 bases and J by 3 bases; unmatched bases: 6. CDR1 is SEHNR, CDR2 FQNEAQ, per germline (reference sequence). The CDR3 loop spans 15 amino acids. Notes on this clone: Its antigen is not identified.

Viral peptide pools were used in the ViraFEST assay to expand antigen-specific CD4+ T cells, and sequencing came afterward. CD4+ T cells were isolated after 10 days of culture. Participants each got two BNT162b2 or mRNA-1273 vaccine doses. According to the study, vaccine recipients showed no prior SARS-CoV-2 infection and negative nucleocapsid antibodies. For each well, 1.5 million to 2.5 million PBMC were cultured with 10 IU/ml IL-2 and 9.5 to 10 ug/ml peptides. Here the sequenced sample was CD4+ T cells from PBMCs cultured with HCoV-OC43 spike peptides, taken after COVID-19 vaccination. Noted subset: HCoV-OC43 spike overlapping peptide pool stimulation. The gene calls are TRBV7-9 and TRBJ2-5; 10 nucleotides line up with TRBD1. This sequence originates from a human donor who received a COVID-19 vaccine. DNA for the CDR3: TGTGCCAGCAGCACCCGCGGGACAGGGGAAGAGACCCAGTACTTC. Its protein is CASSTRGTGEETQYF.